Following are 22 T cell receptor beta chains from one sample sequenced in a study of identical twins. A single record per CDR3 protein comes from TCRdb applying MiXCR to the 5' RACE reads. The sample comprises approximately 220,000 distinct CDR3 sequences, 6% to 8% of which are singletons, and roughly 5.4% rests with the top ten. This same sample was also part of a study on yellow fever vaccine responses in identical twins.

Sequenced: CD8+ T cells sorted from blood. The receptors derive from a woman aged 18-30 years in good health.

The DNA of the CDR3 is TGTGCCAGCTCACCTGGGGGGTCTGGGGCCAACGTCCTGACTTTC. Amino acid sequence: CASSPGGSGANVLTF. This chain links TRBV18 with TRBJ2-6; possible D gene TRBD2, 6 bases. CDR3 size: 15 residues. The germline gives CDR1 KGHSH, CDR2 LQKENI. The V and J ends lost 3 bases and 1 base respectively, with 7 bases between them. The entire variable domain, with the rest obtained from reference TRBV18 and TRBJ2-6, is as follows: NAGVMQNPRHLVRRRGQEARLRCSPMKGHSHVYWYRQLPEEGLKFMVYLQKENIIDESGMPKERFSAEFPKEGPSILRIQQVVRGDSAAYFCASSPGGSGANVLTFGAGSRLTVL.

This clonotype was counted at least ten times. The chain links TRBV9 to TRBJ2-1, with D tentatively TRBD1 (5 bases). The V and J ends lost 0 bases and 6 bases respectively, with 13 bases between them. The length of the CDR3 is 15 residues. Germline V gene sequence: CDR1 SGDLS, CDR2 YYNGEE. CDR3 nucleotide sequence: TGTGCCAGCAGCGTAGGCAGGGAAATGGGCAATGAGCAGTTCTTC. Translating it yields CASSVGREMGNEQFF.

The chain employs TRBV6-1 and TRBJ2-3; 12 bases align to TRBD1. Per germline, CDR1 MNHNS and CDR2 SASEGT. J lost 7 bases, V lost 5 bases, and 7 bases had no gene match. This CDR3 comprises 15 residues. The CDR3 protein is CASSKPGQGANTQYF. The CDR3 coding sequence is TGTGCCAGCAGTAAACCGGGACAGGGGGCTAATACGCAGTATTTT.

This clonotype was picked up many times. The chain combines TRBV6-2 or TRBV6-3 with TRBJ2-1; the D gene is possibly TRBD2 (5 bases). The V gene's germline CDR1 is MNHEY and CDR2 SVGEGT. V was pared by 6 bases and J by 5 bases, with 11 bases between. The CDR3 is 13 residues long. As DNA, the CDR3 is TGTGCCAGCAGCAGCGGTCCCCACAATGAGCAGTTCTTC. Its translation: CASSSGPHNEQFF.

This clonotype has at least ten counts. V gene TRBV29-1 combines with J gene TRBJ2-1; 7 bases match TRBD1. The CDR3 is 12 amino acids. Losses at the gene ends were 0 bases for V and 9 bases for J; bases not matched to a gene: 2. Germline CDR1 and CDR2: SQVTM and ANQGSEA. CDR3 in amino acids: CSVEEGGFEQFF. The CDR3, as DNA: TGCAGCGTTGAAGAAGGGGGCTTTGAGCAGTTCTTC.

This clonotype was seen at least ten times. The chain recombines TRBV3-1 with TRBJ2-6; D possibly matches TRBD1 or TRBD2 (5 bases each). The germline V gene has CDR1 LGHDT and CDR2 YNNKEL (reference sequence). The CDR3 is 18 amino acids. Trimming stripped 0 bases from V and 0 bases from J, with 12 bases between. The CDR3 nucleotides are TGTGCCAGCAGCCAAGAACGGGACGGCCCCTCTGGGGCCAACGTCCTGACTTTC. Translating gives CASSQERDGPSGANVLTF. The variable domain in full, completed from reference TRBV3-1 and TRBJ2-6, reads DTAVSQTPKYLVTQMGNDKSIKCEQNLGHDTMYWYKQDSKKFLKIMFSYNNKELIINETVPNRFSPKSPDKAHLNLHINSLELGDSAVYFCASSQERDGPSGANVLTFGAGSRLTVL.

This rearrangement joins TRBV7-2 to TRBJ2-1, with 9 nucleotides matching TRBD2. There are 16 residues in the CDR3. V trimming: 5 bases; J trimming: 9 bases; junction bases outside the gene matches: 14. Per the germline V gene, CDR1 is SGHTA and CDR2 is FQGNSA. DNA of the CDR3: TGTGCCAGCAGCCCAGTAGCGGGGGCCGCCTTTGGTGAGCAGTTCTTC. This translates into CASSPVAGAAFGEQFF.

This clonotype was found many times. The chain links TRBV14 to TRBJ1-2; D is perhaps TRBD1 (5 bases). The V and J ends lost 0 bases and 4 bases respectively, with 12 bases between them. This CDR3 is built from 15 residues. Germline CDR1 SGHDN, CDR2 FVKESK. As DNA, the CDR3 is TGTGCCAGCAGCCAAGATAGGGACGACCTCTATGGCTACACCTTC. Amino acid sequence: CASSQDRDDLYGYTF.

This clonotype was observed a few times. This chain connects TRBV6-4 to TRBJ1-2; tentatively, D is TRBD1 (5 bases). The CDR3 length is 14 residues. Germline-derived CDR1 and CDR2 are MRHNA and SNTAGT. V dropped 3 bases and J dropped 1 base, with 9 bases sitting between them. The chain's CDR3 is CASSESGLNYGYTF. The CDR3 DNA reads as TGTGCCAGCAGTGAATCAGGGCTTAACTATGGCTACACCTTC.

This clonotype turned up a few times. CDR3: CSARQLASGMRETQYF. CDR3 nucleotides: TGCAGTGCTAGACAGTTGGCTAGCGGGATGCGGGAGACCCAGTACTTC. The chain joins TRBV20-1 to TRBJ2-5, with 9 bases fitting TRBD2. V lost 2 bases, J lost 5 bases, and 12 bases stayed unmatched. CDR3 size: 16 residues. Germline V lookup: CDR1 DFQATT, CDR2 SNEGSKA (reference sequence).

This clonotype was detected a few times. J is TRBJ2-1 and V is TRBV15; D gene uncertain. V dropped 0 bases and J dropped 2 bases, with 17 bases sitting between them. Germline V gene data show CDR1 as LNHNV and CDR2 as YYDKDF (reference sequence). The CDR3 is 18 amino acids. CDR3 residues: CATSRDPDDLLTYNEQFF. CDR3 bases: TGTGCCACCAGCAGAGATCCAGACGACCTCCTAACCTACAATGAGCAGTTCTTC.

This clonotype was counted ten times or more. The chain uses TRBV28 and TRBJ2-1; either TRBD1 or TRBD2 may supply D (5 bases each). CDR1 and CDR2 (germline): MDHEN, SYDVKM. CDR3 length equals 13 residues. Trimming cost V 5 bases and J 5 bases, with 10 bases left between them. CDR3 region: CASSPGSHNEQFF. The CDR3 nucleotides are TGTGCCAGCAGTCCAGGGAGTCACAATGAGCAGTTCTTC.

This chain links TRBV6-4 with TRBJ2-3; perhaps TRBD2 as D (5 bases). With 4 bases removed from V and 0 bases from J, the gap between germline ends came to 8 bases. There are 14 residues in the CDR3. CDR1 and CDR2 from the germline V gene are MRHNA and SNTAGT. As DNA, the CDR3 is TGTGCCAGCAGTGCAGGCGGGAGCACAGATACGCAGTATTTT. This sequence encodes CASSAGGSTDTQYF.

This clonotype was seen only a few times. V and J are TRBV12-3 or TRBV12-4 and TRBJ1-1, with no clear D. This CDR3 has 19 residues. The ends were cut back, 4 bases at V and 0 bases at J, with 24 bases in the middle. DNA for the CDR3: TGTGCCAGCAGTTATCCCCTTAACGCAGTTAGTACAATGAACACTGAAGCTTTCTTT. Its translation is CASSYPLNAVSTMNTEAFF.

This clonotype was recorded many times. V and J are TRBV4-2 and TRBJ2-5, with TRBD2 identical over 9 bases. Germline V CDR1 and CDR2: LGHNA, YNFKEQ. The CDR3 is 16 residues long. The J segment lost 7 bases and the V segment lost 1 base, leaving 10 bases of the junction unmatched. CDR3 residues: CASSQGSGRDLWTQYF. In nucleotides, the CDR3 is TGTGCCAGCAGCCAAGGTAGCGGGAGAGACCTATGGACCCAGTACTTC.

This clonotype has just a few counts. This chain connects TRBV7-9 to TRBJ1-1; tentative D call: TRBD1 (6 bases). CDR3 length: 16 residues. Per the germline V gene, CDR1 is SEHNR and CDR2 is FQNEAQ (reference sequence). The germline V and J ends were trimmed by 1 base and 1 base, with 13 bases remaining between them. The CDR3 spells CASSLVGAKENTEAFF. CDR3 nucleotides: TGTGCCAGCAGCTTAGTGGGGGCAAAGGAGAACACTGAAGCTTTCTTT.

The table lists this clonotype with a count of one. This sequence joins TRBV20-1 and TRBJ1-2, with D maybe TRBD1 (5 bases). There are 11 residues in the CDR3. V was shortened by 1 base and J by 8 bases, with 8 bases between the two germline ends. Germline V gives CDR1 DFQATT, CDR2 SNEGSKA (reference sequence). The CDR3 coding sequence is TGCAGTGCTAGAGGGGGGGAAGGCTACACCTTC. It encodes CSARGGEGYTF.

In this sample, this clonotype turned up many times. The rearrangement links TRBV29-1 to TRBJ2-6; tentative D call: TRBD1 (5 bases). Germline V gene data show CDR1 as SQVTM and CDR2 as ANQGSEA. The CDR3 is 15 residues long. V was shortened by 4 bases and J by 0 bases, with 10 bases between the two germline ends. The CDR3 nucleotides are TGCAGCGTTGTACAGGCTGACTCTGGGGCCAACGTCCTGACTTTC. Translated: CSVVQADSGANVLTF.

This clonotype was counted between two and nine times. The chain carries TRBV16 and TRBJ1-6; D unclear. The CDR3 contains 13 residues. V gave up 1 base and J gave up 7 bases, with 5 bases separating them. The germline V gene has CDR1 KGHSY and CDR2 FQNENV. CDR3 region: CASSQFKNSPLHF. The CDR3 region has the DNA TGTGCCAGCAGCCAATTTAAAAATTCACCCCTCCACTTT. Full variable domain (missing parts from reference TRBV16 and TRBJ1-6): GEEVAQTPKHLVRGEGQKAKLYCAPIKGHSYVFWYQQVLKNEFKFLISFQNENVFDETGMPKERFSAKCLPNSPCSLEIQATKLEDSAVYFCASSQFKNSPLHFGNGTRLTVT.

In its sample, this clonotype was seen many times. CDR3 DNA: TGTGCCAGCAGTTTAGTTTTGCTAATGCAGTTCTTC. It encodes CASSLVLLMQFF. The chain carries TRBV12-3 or TRBV12-4 and TRBJ2-1; no definite D call. The CDR3 consists of 12 residues. V was cut by 1 base and J by 12 bases, with 10 bases left in between.

This clonotype has only a few counts. V usage is TRBV5-1 and J usage is TRBJ2-7; D is possibly TRBD1 (6 bases). V lost 0 bases, J lost 3 bases, and 10 bases lay in between. CDR3 length: 14 residues. CDR1 and CDR2 from the germline V gene are SGHRS and YFSETQ. The CDR3 nucleotides are TGCGCCAGCAGCTTGGACAGGGAACTCTACGAGCAGTACTTC. It is translated as CASSLDRELYEQYF.

The gene calls are TRBV6-1 and TRBJ2-7, with 8 bases fitting TRBD2. V trimming: 11 bases; J trimming: 1 base; junction bases outside the gene matches: 16. Germline V gene data show CDR1 as MNHNS and CDR2 as SASEGT. The CDR3 totals 16 residues. CDR3 bases: TGTGCCGCCGGGGGGGGGGCCAGCGATATTTCCTACGAGCAGTACTTC. Protein product: CAAGGGASDISYEQYF.